The 9 T cell receptor beta chains presented below share a single source sample, sequenced in a study of T cell responses to AZD1222 COVID-19 vaccine. Assay: immunoSEQ multiplex PCR; the TCRdb copy retains only in-frame clones and omits some. This sample yields over 95,000 clones, of which more than 90% are seen a single time; over 9.5% belongs to the top ten. Source: peripheral blood, taken on day 0 of AZD1222 vaccination. Receptors originate from an adult in good health.

The J gene is TRBJ1-2, the V gene TRBV19; TRBD1 is a possible D gene (5 bases). This CDR3 contains 15 residues. CDR1 LNHDA and CDR2 SQIVND come from the germline V gene (reference sequence). Trimming pared 6 bases from V and 3 bases from J, leaving 17 bases between. This CDR3 reads CASSVDSIADYGYTF. The CDR3 DNA sequence: TGTGCCAGTAGCGTCGACAGCATCGCCGACTATGGCTACACCTTC.

The chain uses TRBV5-1 and TRBJ1-3; the D is unclear. Trimming shortened V by 2 bases and J by 0 bases, and 12 bases separated the two germline ends. The CDR3 length is 16 residues. The germline gives CDR1 SGHRS, CDR2 YFSETQ. CDR3 in amino acids: CASSLPDGSSGNTIYF. The DNA for the CDR3 is TGCGCCAGCAGCTTACCCGACGGATCCTCTGGAAACACCATATATTTT.

The rearrangement joins TRBV13 to TRBJ2-7; D is possibly TRBD1 (5 bases). Trimming stripped 5 bases from V and 0 bases from J, with 17 bases between. Per the germline V gene, CDR1 is PRHDT and CDR2 is FYEKMQ (reference sequence). This CDR3 has 16 amino acids. The CDR3 nucleotides read TGTGCCAGCAGCCTACGACAGATCGGTAGCTCCTACGAGCAGTACTTC. Protein sequence: CASSLRQIGSSYEQYF.

The V gene is TRBV5-6, the J gene TRBJ2-7; perhaps D is TRBD1 or TRBD2 (5 bases each). CDR1 SGHDT and CDR2 YYEEEE come from the germline V gene. CDR3 length equals 15 residues. V was pared by 5 bases and J by 0 bases, with 15 bases between. The CDR3 sequence is CASRPGTGSSYEQYF. CDR3 in DNA: TGTGCCAGCAGACCCGGGACGGGAAGCTCCTACGAGCAGTACTTC.

This clone was picked up one time. The chain is built from TRBV5-4 and TRBJ2-3, with D possibly TRBD2 on 5 matching bases. Trimming removed 0 bases from V and 3 bases from J, with 17 bases in between. The germline V gene encodes CDR1 SGHNT and CDR2 YYREEE (reference sequence). This CDR3 has 17 amino acids. The DNA for the CDR3 is TGTGCCAGCAGCTTGGCCTCGTCTAGCAAGAATACAGATACGCAGTATTTT. As protein: CASSLASSSKNTDTQYF.

The chain uses TRBV23-1 and TRBJ2-2, with D perhaps TRBD1 or TRBD2 (6 bases each). TRBV23-1 is labeled an ORF, and its function is uncertain. V lost 3 bases and J lost 0, with 14 bases in between. The CDR3 sequence is 17 residues long. The CDR3 DNA reads TGCGCCAGCAGTCACCGGAGGGGGGATACGAACACCGGGGAGCTGTTTTTT. Translated, it gives CASSHRRGDTNTGELFF.

This chain links TRBV6-4 with TRBJ2-3; 9 bases are shared with TRBD2. CDR3 length: 17 amino acids. The J segment lost 2 bases and the V segment lost 3 bases, leaving 9 bases of the junction unmatched. Germline V CDR1 and CDR2: MRHNA, SNTAGT. Here the CDR3 reads CASSEGGGATITDTQYF. The CDR3 DNA sequence: TGTGCCAGCAGTGAAGGCGGGGGGGCCACAATCACAGATACGCAGTATTTT.

This clone was counted ten times or more. The rearrangement links TRBV6-1 to TRBJ2-2; D remains unclear. The V end was cut by 1 base, the J end by 5 bases, with 11 bases between. The V gene's germline CDR1 is MNHNS and CDR2 SASEGT. The CDR3 runs to 15 residues. The CDR3 here is CASSEVGSTTGELFF. CDR3 nucleotide sequence: TGTGCCAGCAGTGAAGTAGGCAGCACGACCGGGGAGCTGTTTTTT.

The V gene is TRBV28, the J gene TRBJ1-1; 7 bases map to TRBD1. This CDR3 has 13 residues. Germline trimming cut 5 bases from V and 5 bases from J; bases unmatched to any gene: 5. Looked up from germline, CDR1 is MDHEN and CDR2 is SYDVKM. The CDR3 protein is CASSIQGRTEAFF. For the CDR3, the DNA is TGTGCCAGCAGTATACAGGGGCGGACTGAAGCTTTCTTT. Full variable domain (remainder filled in from reference TRBV28 and TRBJ1-1): DVKVTQSSRYLVKRTGEKVFLECVQDMDHENMFWYRQDPGLGLRLIYFSYDVKMKEKGDIPEGYSVSREKKERFSLILESASTNQTSMYLCASSIQGRTEAFFGQGTRLTVV.